This T cell receptor beta chain is drawn from a study of blood T cell repertoires in COVID-19. Repertoires were generated with immunoSEQ multiplex PCR, while TCRdb's copy carries only in-frame clones and drops some. This repertoire shows a few hundred thousand clones, approximately 90% found once; its top ten account for approximately 0.92%. The V gene's germline CDR1 is SGHRS and CDR2 YFSETQ. V lost 2 bases and J lost 3, with 8 bases in between. The length of the CDR3 is 13 residues. The chain links TRBV5-1 to TRBJ2-5; D is unclear. The TCR comes from a man younger than 35 with COVID-19, enrolled during active disease. Sample: peripheral blood. The DNA for the CDR3 is TGCGCCAGCAGCTTCATAGAGAAAGAGACCCAGTACTTC. Encoded protein: CASSFIEKETQYF.